Presented here are 21 T cell receptor beta chains from one specimen sequenced in a study of T cell responses to AZD1222 COVID-19 vaccine. Clones were sequenced by immunoSEQ multiplex PCR, and TCRdb holds only the in-frame ones, with some missing. Of 90,000 to 120,000 clones in the sample, roughly 90% are singletons; the top ten hold roughly 8.7%. This specimen consisted of peripheral blood, obtained 28 days after the second AZD1222 dose. The source is an adult who received the AZD1222 COVID-19 vaccine.

This sequence joins TRBV18 and TRBJ2-2, with D unclear. Between the trimmed V and J ends, which lost 1 base and 1 base, there was a span of 10 bases. The germline CDR1 and CDR2 sequences are KGHSH and LQKENI. CDR3 length: 16 residues. The CDR3 nucleotides are TGTGCCAGCTCACCACGGCGACCGGGGAACACCGGGGAGCTGTTTTTT. Protein: CASSPRRPGNTGELFF. The full variable domain, rest sourced from reference TRBV18 and TRBJ2-2, is NAGVMQNPRHLVRRRGQEARLRCSPMKGHSHVYWYRQLPEEGLKFMVYLQKENIIDESGMPKERFSAEFPKEGPSILRIQQVVRGDSAAYFCASSPRRPGNTGELFFGEGSRLTVL.

The chain links TRBV7-2 to TRBJ2-2, with TRBD2 as a possible D gene (6 bases). CDR3 size: 14 residues. V was trimmed by 6 bases and J by 2 bases, leaving 10 bases between them. The germline V gene encodes CDR1 SGHTA and CDR2 FQGNSA. The DNA of the CDR3 is TGTGCCAGCAGTCGGGACTTCAACACCGGGGAGCTGTTTTTT. Its translation: CASSRDFNTGELFF.

This chain connects TRBV5-1 to TRBJ2-3; weak D call: TRBD2 (6 bases). The germline gives CDR1 SGHRS, CDR2 YFSETQ. V dropped 2 bases and J dropped 2 bases, with 18 bases sitting between them. CDR3 length: 17 residues. The DNA of the CDR3 is TGCGCCAGCAGCTTTGGAGGGGTAGCCGGGGTCACAGATACGCAGTATTTT. Translation: CASSFGGVAGVTDTQYF.

The V gene is TRBV9, the J gene TRBJ2-5; tentative D call: TRBD1 (5 bases). The CDR3 totals 15 residues. Germline CDR1 reads SGDLS; CDR2 reads YYNGEE. The germline V and J ends were trimmed by 0 bases and 2 bases, with 11 bases remaining between them. CDR3 residues: CASSVDPTAQETQYF. The CDR3 DNA sequence: TGTGCCAGCAGCGTAGACCCGACAGCGCAAGAGACCCAGTACTTC. The full variable domain, rest sourced from reference TRBV9 and TRBJ2-5, is DSGVTQTPKHLITATGQRVTLRCSPRSGDLSVYWYQQSLDQGLQFLIQYYNGEERAKGNILERFSAQQFPDLHSELNLSSLELGDSALYFCASSVDPTAQETQYFGPGTRLLVL.

This clone was seen a single time. The V gene is TRBV18, the J gene TRBJ1-1; D gene ambiguous. CDR1 KGHSH and CDR2 LQKENI come from the germline V gene. V lost 5 bases, J lost 4 bases, and 17 bases lay in between. The CDR3 extends over 15 amino acids. CDR3 in amino acids: CASSSRNGVRTEAFF. The DNA for the CDR3 is TGTGCCAGCTCATCTCGCAACGGGGTCCGCACTGAAGCTTTCTTT.

CDR3 amino acids: CASSQGTSWYNEQFF. The CDR3 bases are TGTGCCAGCAGCCAAGGGACTAGCTGGTACAATGAGCAGTTCTTC. This chain joins TRBV3-1 (or the pseudogene TRBV3-2) and TRBJ2-1, with 8 bases aligning to TRBD2. The V and J ends lost 1 base and 4 bases, in that order; junction bases with no gene match: 3. CDR3 length equals 15 residues. Germline V lookup: CDR1 LGHDT, CDR2 YNNKEL (reference sequence).

V gene TRBV9 combines with J gene TRBJ1-3; TRBD1 is a possible D gene (5 bases). CDR3 size: 15 residues. Germline-derived CDR1 and CDR2 are SGDLS and YYNGEE. Trimming removed 3 bases at V and 0 bases at J, with 10 bases between. The CDR3 protein is CASSETVYSGNTIYF. The DNA of the CDR3 is TGTGCCAGCAGCGAGACAGTTTACTCTGGAAACACCATATATTTT.

The chain employs TRBV6-5 and TRBJ1-5; D remains ambiguous. The CDR3 is 12 residues long. Looked up from germline, CDR1 is MNHEY and CDR2 is SVGAGI. Between the trimmed V and J ends, which lost 8 bases and 2 bases, there was a span of 7 bases. The CDR3 nucleotides read TGTGCCAGCGGGGTGCGCAATCAGCCCCAGCATTTT. Translating gives CASGVRNQPQHF.

This clone occurred once. CDR3 in amino acids: CASSLGYTEAFF. CDR3 DNA: TGTGCCAGCAGTTTAGGGTACACTGAAGCTTTCTTT. The J gene is TRBJ1-1, the V gene TRBV12-3 or TRBV12-4; D is ambiguous. The CDR3 covers 12 residues. Trimming pared 1 base from V and 3 bases from J, leaving 3 bases between.

This rearrangement joins TRBV5-8 to TRBJ2-5; 7 positions match TRBD2. The V segment lost 3 bases and the J segment 6 bases; nucleotides outside the gene matches: 11. This CDR3 is 15 amino acids long. CDR1 is SGHTS, CDR2 YDEGEE, per germline. Here the CDR3 reads CASSSGVGGPQTQYF. In DNA form, the CDR3 reads TGTGCCAGCAGCTCCGGGGTGGGAGGGCCGCAGACCCAGTACTTC. Full variable domain (rest looked up from reference TRBV5-8 and TRBJ2-5): EAGVTQSPTHLIKTRGQQATLRCSPISGHTSVYWYQQALGLGLQFLLWYDEGEERNRGNFPPRFSGRQFPNYSSELNVNALELEDSALYLCASSSGVGGPQTQYFGPGTRLLVL.

The chain couples TRBV6-1 to TRBJ1-5; TRBD1 agrees at 8 bases. Looked up from germline, CDR1 is MNHNS and CDR2 is SASEGT. V lost 3 bases to trimming and J lost 2 bases; unmatched junction nucleotides: 3. The CDR3 covers 15 residues. In nucleotides, the CDR3 is TGTGCCAGCAGTGATCCGGGACAGGGCAATCAGCCCCAGCATTTT. This codes for CASSDPGQGNQPQHF.

The gene calls are TRBV25-1 and TRBJ1-5, with TRBD1 as a possible D gene (5 bases). The germline gives CDR1 MGHDK, CDR2 SYGVNS. Deletions cut 1 base from V and 4 bases from J, with 8 bases between. The CDR3 has 14 amino acids. CDR3 in DNA: TGTGCCAGCAGTGAATGGGGGGGAAATCAGCCCCAGCATTTT. Translating it yields CASSEWGGNQPQHF.

The V gene is TRBV5-1, the J gene TRBJ2-3; 7 positions match TRBD1. The CDR3 is made up of 15 amino acids. CDR1 and CDR2 from the germline V gene are SGHRS and YFSETQ. The J segment lost 4 bases and the V segment lost 4 bases, leaving 9 bases of the junction unmatched. The CDR3, as DNA: TGCGCCAGCAGCGGCGGACAGGCATACGCAGATACGCAGTATTTT. Its translation is CASSGGQAYADTQYF.

The chain employs TRBV30 and TRBJ2-1, with 12 bases fitting TRBD2. CDR3 length equals 15 residues. Germline CDR1 and CDR2: GTSNPN and SVGIG (reference sequence). The V and J ends lost 3 bases and 10 bases, in that order; junction bases with no gene match: 10. CDR3 sequence (DNA): TGTGCCTGGAGCTCGGGACTAGCGGGCCCCAAGGAGCAGTTCTTC. Translated, it gives CAWSSGLAGPKEQFF.

This clone appeared a few times. This chain joins TRBV2 and TRBJ2-3; TRBD2 matches at 14 bases. CDR1 is SNHLY and CDR2 is FYNNEI in the germline V gene. V was pared by 4 bases and J by 6 bases, with 9 bases of the junction left unmatched. CDR3 size: 17 residues. In DNA, the CDR3 is TGTGCCAGCAGTGGCAGCCGACTAGCGGGGGGGCCCGATACGCAGTATTTT. Encoded protein: CASSGSRLAGGPDTQYF.

The V gene is TRBV4-1, the J gene TRBJ1-4, with a tentative D call TRBD1 (6 bases). Between the trimmed V and J ends, which lost 1 base and 6 bases, there was a span of 12 bases. Germline lookup yields CDR1 MGHRA and CDR2 YSYEKL. The CDR3 is 15 residues long. CDR3 sequence reads: CASSQGRGSHEKLFF. The CDR3 DNA is TGCGCCAGCAGCCAAGGCAGGGGAAGTCATGAAAAACTGTTTTTT.

V gene TRBV7-9 combines with J gene TRBJ2-1; TRBD2 matches at 7 bases. Germline CDR1 and CDR2: SEHNR and FQNEAQ (reference sequence). With V trimmed by 3 bases and J by 1 base, 9 bases remained unmatched. The CDR3 contains 17 residues. For the CDR3, the DNA is TGTGCCAGCAGCTTGTTTCCAAACGGGGGGTCCTACAATGAGCAGTTCTTC. Its translation: CASSLFPNGGSYNEQFF.

The rearrangement joins TRBV5-1 to TRBJ2-1; a weak D match, TRBD2 (6 bases). Germline V gives CDR1 SGHRS, CDR2 YFSETQ. The CDR3 loop spans 15 amino acids. The V end lost 0 bases, the J end lost 3 bases, and 10 bases lay between the germline ends. The CDR3 loop is CASSLVSGSYNEQFF. CDR3 DNA sequence: TGCGCCAGCAGCTTGGTTTCCGGGAGCTACAATGAGCAGTTCTTC.

The V and J genes are TRBV9 and TRBJ1-2; a possible D gene is TRBD1 (5 bases). V was pared by 0 bases and J by 8 bases, with 11 bases between. CDR3 length: 13 amino acids. Germline V lookup: CDR1 SGDLS, CDR2 YYNGEE. CDR3 sequence reads: CASSVDQGWGYTF. In nucleotides, the CDR3 is TGTGCCAGCAGCGTAGATCAGGGATGGGGCTACACCTTC.

The chain is built from TRBV18 and TRBJ1-1; D call uncertain. The CDR3 sequence is 14 residues long. The V end lost 4 bases, the J end lost 2 bases, and 11 bases lay between the germline ends. CDR1 and CDR2 from the germline V gene are KGHSH and LQKENI. CDR3: CASSLSDLNTEAFF. In nucleotides, the CDR3 is TGTGCCAGCTCACTTAGCGACCTAAACACTGAAGCTTTCTTT.

The chain combines TRBV5-1 with TRBJ1-2; D is possibly TRBD1 (5 bases). Germline CDR1 reads SGHRS; CDR2 reads YFSETQ. The V and J ends lost 0 bases and 2 bases respectively, with 11 bases between them. The CDR3 totals 15 residues. The CDR3 protein is CASSLAWGQNYGYTF. CDR3 bases: TGCGCCAGCAGCTTGGCCTGGGGCCAAAACTATGGCTACACCTTC.